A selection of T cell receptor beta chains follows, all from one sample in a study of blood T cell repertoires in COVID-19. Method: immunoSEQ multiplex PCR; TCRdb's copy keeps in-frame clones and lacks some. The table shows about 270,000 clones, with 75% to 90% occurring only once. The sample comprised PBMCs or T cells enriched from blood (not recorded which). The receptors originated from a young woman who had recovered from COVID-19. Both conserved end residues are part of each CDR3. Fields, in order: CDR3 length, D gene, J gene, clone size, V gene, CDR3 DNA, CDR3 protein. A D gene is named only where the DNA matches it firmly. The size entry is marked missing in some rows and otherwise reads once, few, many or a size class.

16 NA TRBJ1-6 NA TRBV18 TGTGCCAGCTCCCCTCCTGGGGGGGGCCGTAATTCACCCCTCCACTTT CASSPPGGGRNSPLHF
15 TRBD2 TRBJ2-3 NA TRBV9 TGTGCCAGCAGCGTTAGCGGGGGAGGCACAGATACGCAGTATTTT CASSVSGGGTDTQYF
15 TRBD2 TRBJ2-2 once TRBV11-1 TGTGCCAGCAGCCGCGGACTAGCGGGTACCGGGGAGCTGTTTTTT CASSRGLAGTGELFF
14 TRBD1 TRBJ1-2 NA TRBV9 TGTGCCACCACCCGGGACAGCGGTCACTATGGCTACACCTTC CATTRDSGHYGYTF
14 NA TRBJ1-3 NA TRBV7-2 TGTGCCAGCAGCTTAGGACAGCTTGGAAACACCATATATTTT CASSLGQLGNTIYF
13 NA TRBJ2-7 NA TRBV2 TGTGCCAGCCAAAGCGGGACAGGCCTCGAGCAGTACTTC CASQSGTGLEQYF
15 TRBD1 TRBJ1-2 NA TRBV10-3 TGTGCCATCAGGGCGACAGGGTGGACGAACTATGGCTACACCTTC CAIRATGWTNYGYTF
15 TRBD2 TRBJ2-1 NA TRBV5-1 TGCGCCAGCAGCCCCACTAGCGGGGGGTACAATGAGCAGTTCTTC CASSPTSGGYNEQFF
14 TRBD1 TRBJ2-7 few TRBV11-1 TGTGCCAGCAGCTCCCGGGACAGAACCTACGAGCAGTACTTC CASSSRDRTYEQYF
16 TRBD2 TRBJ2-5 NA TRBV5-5 TGTGCCAGCAGCTTGTTCCTAGCGGGTGTCCAAGAGACCCAGTACTTC CASSLFLAGVQETQYF
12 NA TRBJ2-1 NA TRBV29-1 TGCAGCGTTGGCGGGGGCCAAAATGAGCAGTTCTTC CSVGGGQNEQFF
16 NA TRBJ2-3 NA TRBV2 TGTGCCAGCAGTGAAGCGCTTATTGGCTCCCCTTATACGCAGTATTTT CASSEALIGSPYTQYF
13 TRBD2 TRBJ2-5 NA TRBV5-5 TGTGCCAGCAGCGGAGCGGGGGAAGAGACCCAGTACTTC CASSGAGEETQYF
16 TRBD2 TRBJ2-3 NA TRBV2 TGTGCCAAAGGGACTAGCGGGGGGGCTCGTACAGATACGCAGTATTTT CAKGTSGGARTDTQYF
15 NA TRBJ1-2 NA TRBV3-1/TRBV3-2 TGTGCCAGCAGCCACAATCCGACAGCGAACTATGGCTACACCTTC CASSHNPTANYGYTF
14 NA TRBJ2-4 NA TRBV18 TGTGCCAGCTCACCAACCAGGGGAAAAAACATTCAGTACTTC CASSPTRGKNIQYF
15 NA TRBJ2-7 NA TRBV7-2 TGTGCCAGCAGCTCCCCAACGGAGGGGACTGGCGAGCAGTACTTC CASSSPTEGTGEQYF
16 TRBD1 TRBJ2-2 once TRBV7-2 TGTGCCAGCAGCTTAGGCCCGGGACAGCTCACCGGGGAGCTGTTTTTT CASSLGPGQLTGELFF
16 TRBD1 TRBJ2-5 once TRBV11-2 TGTGCCAGCAGCTTAGATTGGGACAGGGGCCAAGAGACCCAGTACTTC CASSLDWDRGQETQYF
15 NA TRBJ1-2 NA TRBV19 TGTGCCAGTAGTGCCCCCCCACGGGACATCTATGGCTACACCTTC CASSAPPRDIYGYTF
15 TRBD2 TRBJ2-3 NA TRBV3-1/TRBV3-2 TGTGCCAGCAGTACTAGCGGGGGGGCGTTAGATACGCAGTATTTT CASSTSGGALDTQYF
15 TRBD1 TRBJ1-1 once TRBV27 TGTGCCAGCAGTTTATCCGGGACAGGGGGGGCTGAAGCTTTCTTT CASSLSGTGGAEAFF
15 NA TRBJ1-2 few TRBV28 TGTGCCAGCAGTTCAGCCGCCCGGGGGGACTATGGCTACACCTTC CASSSAARGDYGYTF
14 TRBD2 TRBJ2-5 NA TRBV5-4 TGTGCCAGCAGCTTTAGCGGGGTTGAAGAGACCCAGTACTTC CASSFSGVEETQYF
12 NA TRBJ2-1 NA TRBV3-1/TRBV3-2 TGTGCCAGCAGCTCAAGGGGGACCAACCAGTTCTTC CASSSRGTNQFF
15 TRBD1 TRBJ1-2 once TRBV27 TGTGCCAGCAGTCCCAACCCCGGGACAGGGTATGGCTACACCTTC CASSPNPGTGYGYTF
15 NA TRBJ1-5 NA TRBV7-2 TGTGCCAGCAGCTTAGGAGGAACGGGCAATCAGCCCCAGCATTTT CASSLGGTGNQPQHF
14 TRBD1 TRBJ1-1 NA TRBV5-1 TGCGCCAGCAGCTTGCTAGGGGGCAACACTGAAGCTTTCTTT CASSLLGGNTEAFF
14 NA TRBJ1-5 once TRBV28 TGTGCCAGCAGTTGGACAGATAGCAATCAGCCCCAGCATTTT CASSWTDSNQPQHF
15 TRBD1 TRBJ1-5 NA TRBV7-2 TGTGCCAGCAGCTTCACAGGGGGCGGAAATCAGCCCCAGCATTTT CASSFTGGGNQPQHF
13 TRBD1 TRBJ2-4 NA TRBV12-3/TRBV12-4 TGTGCCAGCCGACCCGGGACAGAAAACATTCAGTACTTC CASRPGTENIQYF
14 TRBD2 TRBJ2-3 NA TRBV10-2 TGCGCCAGCGATTCTAGCGGGGGGGCCGGTACGCAGTATTTT CASDSSGGAGTQYF
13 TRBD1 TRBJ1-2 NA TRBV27 TGTGCCAGCAGTAAAACCGGGACAGTTGGCTACACCTTC CASSKTGTVGYTF
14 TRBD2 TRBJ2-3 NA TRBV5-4 TGTGCCAGCAGACGGGGGGGGTTCACAGATACGCAGTATTTT CASRRGGFTDTQYF
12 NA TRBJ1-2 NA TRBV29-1 TGCAGCGTTGAATTGGGCAGTTATGGCTACACCTTC CSVELGSYGYTF
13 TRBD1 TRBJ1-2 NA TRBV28 TGTGCCAGCAGTTTAGGGACAGCCCTTGGCTACACCTTC CASSLGTALGYTF
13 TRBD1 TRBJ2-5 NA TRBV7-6 TGTGCCAGCAGCTTAGACGGCAGGGGGCCCTCGTACTTC CASSLDGRGPSYF
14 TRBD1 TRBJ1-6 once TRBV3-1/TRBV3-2 TGTGCCAGCAGCCTCCAACAGGGGCCCTCACCCCTCCACTTT CASSLQQGPSPLHF
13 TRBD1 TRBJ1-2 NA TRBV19 TGTGCCACCACCCGGACAGGGATCTATGGCTACACCTTC CATTRTGIYGYTF
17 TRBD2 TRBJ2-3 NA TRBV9 TGTGCCAGCAGCGTATTGCCGAGCGGGGGGGCTGGAGATACGCAGTATTTT CASSVLPSGGAGDTQYF
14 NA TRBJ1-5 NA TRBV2 TGTGCCAGCAGTCTTGAGAGAAGCAATCAGCCCCAGCATTTT CASSLERSNQPQHF
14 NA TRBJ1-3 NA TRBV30 TGTGCCTGGAGCGGGGACAACTCTGGAAACACCATATATTTT CAWSGDNSGNTIYF
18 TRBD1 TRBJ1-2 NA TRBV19 TGTGCCAGTAGAAAAAACCGGGACAGCGCTTTCTTTAACTATGGCTACACCTTC CASRKNRDSAFFNYGYTF
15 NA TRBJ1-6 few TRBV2 TGTGCCAGCAGAGCCGCCGGGACTCGTAATTCACCCCTCCACTTT CASRAAGTRNSPLHF
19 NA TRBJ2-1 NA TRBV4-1 TGCGCCAGCAGCCAAGAGGAGGGGGGGGTCATGACCTCCTACAATGAGCAGTTCTTC CASSQEEGGVMTSYNEQFF
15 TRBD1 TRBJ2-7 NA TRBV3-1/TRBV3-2 TGTGCCAGCAGACAGGGACAGGGTACGTGGTACGAGCAGTACTTC CASRQGQGTWYEQYF
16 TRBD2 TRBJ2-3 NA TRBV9 TGTGCCAGCAGCGTAGGCGGGGGACTAGCGGGGGATACGCAGTATTTT CASSVGGGLAGDTQYF
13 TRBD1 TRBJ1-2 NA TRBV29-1 TGCAGCGTATGGGACAGGGAGGAAGTGGGCTACACCTTC CSVWDREEVGYTF
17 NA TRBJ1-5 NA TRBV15 TGTGCCACCAGCAGAGATCGGGAGGCCTATAGCAATCAGCCCCAGCATTTT CATSRDREAYSNQPQHF
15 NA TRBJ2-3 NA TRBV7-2 TGTGCCAGCAGCCCCCCGGTCGGGGTTCCAGATACGCAGTATTTT CASSPPVGVPDTQYF
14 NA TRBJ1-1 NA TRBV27 TGTGCCAGCAGGCCGCAGGGGCGCGGCTCTGAAGCTTTCTTT CASRPQGRGSEAFF
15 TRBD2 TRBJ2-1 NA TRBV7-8 TGTGCCAGCAGCTTAACTAGCGGGGGTTACAATGAGCAGTTCTTC CASSLTSGGYNEQFF
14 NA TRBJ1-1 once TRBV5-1 TGCGCCAGCAGCCCCGACTCAGGGGTAGGTGAAGCTTTCTTT CASSPDSGVGEAFF
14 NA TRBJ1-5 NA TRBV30 TGTGCCTGGACCGAGACAGGAGGCAATCAGCCCCAGCATTTT CAWTETGGNQPQHF